One and the same sample provided the 12 T cell receptor beta chains below, sequenced in a study of T cells in Graves' hyperthyroidism and ophthalmopathy. Template material for amplifying TCR beta CDR3 regions consisted of RNA transcripts. TCR CDR3 underwent first-round RT-PCR with the HTBI primer set. From the multiplex PCR reads, TCRdb called clonotypes with MiXCR, one entry per CDR3 protein. The sample comprises 500,000 to 650,000 distinct CDR3 sequences, 15% to 20% of which are singletons, and roughly 18% rests with the top ten. Sequenced: blood. All receptors derive from a young woman with Graves' ophthalmopathy.

This clonotype was seen ten or more times. The chain is built from TRBV30 and TRBJ1-3; D not resolved. Germline V CDR1 and CDR2: GTSNPN, SVGIG (reference sequence). Trimming stripped 2 bases from V and 0 bases from J, with 11 bases between. This CDR3 comprises 15 residues. The CDR3: CAWSQLQLSGNTIYF. The CDR3 DNA reads as TGTGCCTGGAGTCAATTGCAACTCTCTGGAAACACCATATATTTT.

This clonotype was counted at least ten times. The chain is built from TRBV24-1 and TRBJ2-5, with 8 nucleotides matching TRBD1. This CDR3 contains 15 residues. The ends lost 9 bases at V and 2 bases at J; junction bases unmatched: 10. The germline V gene has CDR1 KGHDR and CDR2 SFDVKD. In nucleotides, the CDR3 is TGTGCCACCGGGAGGCAGGGGGCAGGTCAAGAGACCCAGTACTTC. Its protein is CATGRQGAGQETQYF.

In its sample, this clonotype was seen a few times. The rearrangement links TRBV19 to TRBJ2-1, with D unresolved. Between the trimmed V and J ends, which lost 9 bases and 8 bases, there was a span of 14 bases. Germline CDR1 is LNHDA and CDR2 is SQIVND (reference sequence). The CDR3 runs 12 residues. CDR3: CASSTIGDEQFF. DNA of the CDR3: TGTGCCAGCTCTACAATCGGCGATGAGCAGTTCTTC.

The chain employs TRBV7-9 and TRBJ2-3; 7 nucleotides match TRBD2. Germline V gene sequence: CDR1 SEHNR, CDR2 FQNEAQ (reference sequence). The CDR3 spans 15 residues. Germline trimming cut 7 bases from V and 0 bases from J; bases unmatched to any gene: 7. This chain's CDR3 is CASTQRGGSTDTQYF. CDR3 DNA: TGTGCCAGCACCCAGAGGGGAGGGAGCACAGATACGCAGTATTTT.

On this clonotype: This may arise from a read error, as a much more abundant clone is one base away. A read error is likely, as this CDR3 ends without the conserved phenylalanine or tryptophan. The V call is TRBV7-8, the J call TRBJ2-1; 7 bases are shared with TRBD2. This CDR3 contains 16 residues. V lost 0 bases to trimming and J lost 8 bases; unmatched junction nucleotides: 10. The germline CDR1 and CDR2 sequences are SGHVS and FQNEAQ. This CDR3 is CASSLAVGLGYHEQFL. The CDR3, as DNA: TGTGCCAGCAGCTTAGCGGTTGGACTAGGATACCATGAGCAGTTCCTC.

In its sample, this clonotype was seen a few times. The rearrangement uses TRBV4-3 and TRBJ2-7, with D tentatively TRBD1 (6 bases). Trimming stripped 1 base from V and 0 bases from J, with 10 bases between. CDR1 LGHNA and CDR2 YSLEER come from the germline V gene. The CDR3 loop spans 15 amino acids. The CDR3 here is CASSQAGEPSYEQYF. Written as DNA, the CDR3 is TGCGCCAGCAGCCAAGCAGGGGAGCCCTCCTACGAGCAGTACTTC.

The V gene is TRBV9, the J gene TRBJ1-1; possibly TRBD1 for D (6 bases). Germline V gene sequence: CDR1 SGDLS, CDR2 YYNGEE. V lost 10 bases, J lost 6 bases, and 7 bases lay in between. The CDR3 covers 9 residues. This CDR3 reads CAYRAEAFF. In nucleotides, the CDR3 is TGTGCCTACAGGGCTGAAGCTTTCTTT.

The chain joins TRBV15 to TRBJ1-3; TRBD1 might be the D (5 bases). V was pared by 4 bases and J by 0 bases, with 13 bases between. The CDR3 contains 16 residues. Germline CDR1 and CDR2: LNHNV and YYDKDF (reference sequence). The CDR3 DNA reads TGTGCCACCAGCATTGGGACGTTTGTCTCTGGAAACACCATATATTTT. It yields the protein CATSIGTFVSGNTIYF.

The rearrangement joins TRBV5-1 to TRBJ1-2; TRBD1 aligns across 10 bases. Germline-derived CDR1 and CDR2 are SGHRS and YFSETQ. This CDR3 is 16 amino acids long. The J segment lost 0 bases and the V segment lost 4 bases, leaving 6 bases of the junction unmatched. The CDR3 DNA follows: TGCGCCAGCAGCCGGGACGGACAGGGGGCTAACTATGGCTACACCTTC. Translating it yields CASSRDGQGANYGYTF.

Many counts were recorded for this clonotype. V gene TRBV20-1 combines with J gene TRBJ1-2, with TRBD1 as a possible D gene (5 bases). This CDR3 has 14 amino acids. V was cut by 6 bases and J by 6 bases, with 20 bases left in between. Germline CDR1 is DFQATT and CDR2 is SNEGSKA (reference sequence). The CDR3 DNA reads as TGCAGTGCGATGTACCTGGGGCCCTCTGATGGCTACACCTTC. Its protein is CSAMYLGPSDGYTF.

The rearrangement links TRBV11-2 to TRBJ1-6; D not certain. There are 15 residues in the CDR3. V was clipped by 1 base and J by 13 bases, with 17 bases between them. CDR1 and CDR2 from the germline V gene are SGHAT and FQNNGV. The CDR3 sequence: CASSLVGTVRSPLHF. In nucleotides, the CDR3 is TGTGCCAGCAGCTTAGTTGGAACAGTCCGTTCTCCCCTCCACTTT.

V usage is TRBV6-1 and J usage is TRBJ1-2; a weak D match, TRBD1 (5 bases). The germline gives CDR1 MNHNS, CDR2 SASEGT. The CDR3 consists of 12 residues. V gave up 6 bases and J gave up 8 bases, with 13 bases separating them. CDR3 in DNA: TGTGCCAGCAGAGGACGGGGCGGGGGCTACACCTTC. As protein: CASRGRGGGYTF.